This TCR beta chain comes out of a study of shared clonotypes between healthy human individuals. Study as a whole: Aged between 18 and 49, the donors were two women and three men. Findings and limits, study-wide: Naive subsets generally exceeded memory subsets in estimated richness.

The authors loaded about 0.2 ug DNA, about 30,000 T cell genomes, into sorted-subset replicate PCRs. The data were produced by immunoSEQ multiplex PCR, yet TCRdb's version contains in-frame clones alone and is incomplete. Among hundreds of thousands of clones listed, around 96% were seen once. The CDR3 contains 18 residues. V lost 2 bases to trimming and J lost 3 bases, with 22 bases between them. CDR1 MNHNS and CDR2 SASEGT come from the germline V gene. Only CD45RO-negative cells positively selected for CCR7 counted as naive CD8 cells, so terminally differentiated effector memory CD45RA+ cells were excluded. Nashville, Tennessee was home to all donors, each a Caucasian adult. About this clone: Its specificity is unknown.

Sequenced sample: naive CD8+ T cells sorted from blood. The TCR originated in a woman between 25 and 40 years old in good health. The chain couples TRBV6-1 to TRBJ1-2; no reliable D call. CDR3 residues: CASSELHRTPSGDYGYTF. The CDR3 nucleotides are TGTGCCAGCAGTGAATTACACCGGACGCCGTCCGGGGACTATGGCTACACCTTC.